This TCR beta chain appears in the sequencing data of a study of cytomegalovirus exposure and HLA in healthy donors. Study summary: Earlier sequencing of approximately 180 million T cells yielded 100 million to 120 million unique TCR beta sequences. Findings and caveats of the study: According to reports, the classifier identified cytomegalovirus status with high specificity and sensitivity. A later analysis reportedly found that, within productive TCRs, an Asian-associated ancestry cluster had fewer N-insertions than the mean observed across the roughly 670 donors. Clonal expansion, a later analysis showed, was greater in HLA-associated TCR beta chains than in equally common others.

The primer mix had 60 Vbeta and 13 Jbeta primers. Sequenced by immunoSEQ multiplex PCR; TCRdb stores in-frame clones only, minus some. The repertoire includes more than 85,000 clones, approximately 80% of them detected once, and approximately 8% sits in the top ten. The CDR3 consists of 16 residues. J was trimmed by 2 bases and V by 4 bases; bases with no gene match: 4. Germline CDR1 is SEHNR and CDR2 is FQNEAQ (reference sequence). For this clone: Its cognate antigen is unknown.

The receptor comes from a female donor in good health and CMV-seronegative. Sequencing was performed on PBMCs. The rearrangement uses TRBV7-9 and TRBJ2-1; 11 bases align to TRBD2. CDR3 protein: CASSSLAGGTYNEQFF. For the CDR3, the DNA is TGTGCCAGCAGCTCCTTAGCGGGGGGGACCTACAATGAGCAGTTCTTC.